The subject of this entry is one TCR beta chain. Germline loops: CDR1 DFQATT, CDR2 SNEGSKA (reference sequence). The CDR3 is 15 amino acids. Trimming at V came to 5 bases and at J to 3 bases, leaving 7 bases not matched to a gene. Every TCR cDNA molecule bore its own unique molecular identifier. TCRdb used MiXCR to reprocess the 5' RACE reads, holding one entry per CDR3 protein. The table has 11,000 to 15,000 distinct CDR3 sequences, around 9.1% seen once. These data are taken from a study of spatial heterogeneity in lung cancer. Time point here: sample taken at primary tumor resection. The sequenced material consisted of unsorted whole RNA from tumor, nontumor lung or frozen PBMC. The 65 or so donors had untreated early-stage non-small cell lung cancer.

Sequences were derived from PBMCs, sampled at surgery. The V and J genes are TRBV20-1 and TRBJ2-1; 10 bases line up with TRBD2. The source of this sequence is a male donor with early-stage non-small cell lung cancer. For the CDR3, the DNA is TGCAGTGCTCGGGGGCTAGCGGGGGACTACAATGAGCAGTTCTTC. This sequence encodes CSARGLAGDYNEQFF.